Following are 23 T cell receptor beta chains from one sample sequenced in a study of T cell changes during pregnancy in multiple sclerosis. Assay used: immunoSEQ multiplex PCR; TCRdb lists only in-frame clones, some missing. The table has 20,000 to 25,000 clones, about 91% seen once; the top ten hold 0.6% to 0.85%. This specimen consisted of CD4+ T cells from peripheral blood mononuclear cells, obtained in the third trimester of pregnancy. The receptors shown here come from a female donor with multiple sclerosis, enrolled in a pregnancy study.

The J gene is TRBJ2-1, the V gene TRBV7-9; 8 bases match TRBD2. This CDR3 spans 16 amino acids. V shed 5 bases and J 2 bases; nucleotides not matched to a gene: 8. Looked up from germline, CDR1 is SEHNR and CDR2 is FQNEAQ (reference sequence). CDR3 protein: CASSPGGSGAYNEQFF. The CDR3 coding sequence is TGTGCCAGCAGCCCTGGGGGTAGCGGGGCCTACAATGAGCAGTTCTTC.

This clone was recorded only once. The gene calls are TRBV9 and TRBJ2-3; D remains unclear. From germline, CDR1 is SGDLS and CDR2 YYNGEE. The CDR3 loop spans 11 amino acids. Trimming shortened V by 2 bases and J by 4 bases, and 2 bases separated the two germline ends. The CDR3 coding sequence is TGTGCCAGCAGCGTCGCAGATACGCAGTATTTT. Encoded protein: CASSVADTQYF.

The chain recombines TRBV19 with TRBJ1-5, with TRBD1 matching over 9 bases. CDR3 length: 16 amino acids. Germline-derived CDR1 and CDR2 are LNHDA and SQIVND (reference sequence). The J segment lost 5 bases and the V segment lost 8 bases, leaving 13 bases of the junction unmatched. This chain's CDR3 is CASSKGRDRDYQPQHF. The CDR3 bases are TGTGCCAGTTCAAAAGGCCGGGACAGGGATTATCAGCCCCAGCATTTT.

The chain recombines TRBV2 with TRBJ1-2; 8 nucleotides align to TRBD1. This CDR3 contains 14 residues. Trimming cost V 8 bases and J 7 bases; bases outside gene matches: 12. Germline V gene data show CDR1 as SNHLY and CDR2 as FYNNEI. The CDR3, as DNA: TGTGCCAGCCGAAGCCCAGGGGGCTCAGTTGGCTACACCTTC. This gives the protein CASRSPGGSVGYTF.

The V call is TRBV30, the J call TRBJ2-3; D unresolved. V lost 0 bases and J 1 base, leaving 5 bases between the germline ends. The CDR3 sequence is 13 residues long. CDR1 and CDR2 from the germline V gene are GTSNPN and SVGIG (reference sequence). The CDR3 spells CAWSVLGTDTQYF. The CDR3 DNA is TGTGCCTGGAGTGTACTGGGCACAGATACGCAGTATTTT.

In DNA, the CDR3 is TGCGCCAGCAGTGAGTCGGGACATACTGAAGCTTTCTTT. It specifies CASSESGHTEAFF. This rearrangement joins TRBV10-1 to TRBJ1-1; the D gene is possibly TRBD1 (6 bases). V dropped 0 bases and J dropped 5 bases, with 7 bases sitting between them. From germline, CDR1 is WNHNN and CDR2 SYGVQD (reference sequence). This CDR3 has 13 residues.

The rearrangement links TRBV30 to TRBJ1-2, with 8 bases lining up with TRBD1. The CDR3 runs 11 residues. V trimming: 3 bases; J trimming: 12 bases; junction bases outside the gene matches: 6. Per the germline V gene, CDR1 is GTSNPN and CDR2 is SVGIG (reference sequence). CDR3 sequence reads: CAWSWQGANTF. The CDR3 DNA reads as TGTGCCTGGAGCTGGCAGGGGGCGAACACCTTC. Together with reference TRBV30 and TRBJ1-2, the CDR3 gives the full variable domain: SQTIHQWPATLVQPVGSPLSLECTVEGTSNPNLYWYRQAAGRGLQLLFYSVGIGQISSEVPQNLSASRPQDRQFILSSKKLLLSDSGFYLCAWSWQGANTFGSGTRLTVV.

The J gene is TRBJ1-2, the V gene TRBV29-1; D may be TRBD1 (5 bases). Per the germline V gene, CDR1 is SQVTM and CDR2 is ANQGSEA. The CDR3 is 13 residues long. V gave up 6 bases and J gave up 8 bases, with 19 bases separating them. CDR3 residues: CSVWTRVPDGYTF. CDR3 DNA sequence: TGCAGCGTGTGGACCAGGGTACCAGACGGCTACACCTTC. Full variable domain (remainder filled in from reference TRBV29-1 and TRBJ1-2): SAVISQKPSRDICQRGTSLTIQCQVDSQVTMMFWYRQQPGQSLTLIATANQGSEATYESGFVIDKFPISRPNLTFSTLTVSNMSPEDSSIYLCSVWTRVPDGYTFGSGTRLTVV.

The rearrangement uses TRBV28 and TRBJ1-1; tentatively, D is TRBD1 (5 bases). Germline V lookup: CDR1 MDHEN, CDR2 SYDVKM. The CDR3 is made up of 15 amino acids. V shed 5 bases and J shed 10 bases, with 23 bases lying between them. The DNA of the CDR3 is TGTGCCAGCAGTCTCCCCGCGATGGGGCAACTTAGAGCTTTCTTT. It specifies CASSLPAMGQLRAFF.

The CDR3 DNA reads as TGTGCCAGCGGACTGCCCCTTAGCGGGGGTGGAGATACGCAGTATTTT. Amino acids: CASGLPLSGGGDTQYF. The V gene is TRBV2, the J gene TRBJ2-3; TRBD2 aligns across 9 bases. Germline V gene lookup returns CDR1 SNHLY and CDR2 FYNNEI. CDR3 size: 16 residues. After removal of 8 bases from V and 5 bases from J, the junction contained 14 bases not matched to a gene.

V gene TRBV6-1 combines with J gene TRBJ2-1; 7 nucleotides align to TRBD2. CDR1 and CDR2 from the germline V gene are MNHNS and SASEGT. This CDR3 is built from 15 residues. V dropped 6 bases and J dropped 5; count of bases not matched to a gene: 10. The CDR3 spells CASRMGGGLDNEQFF. CDR3 bases: TGTGCCAGCAGAATGGGGGGGGGATTGGACAATGAGCAGTTCTTC.

The CDR3 protein is CASSVAGGPGELFF. For the CDR3, the DNA is TGTGCCAGCAGCGTAGCAGGTGGGCCCGGGGAGCTGTTTTTT. The chain carries TRBV9 and TRBJ2-2; no clear D gene. Deletions cut 0 bases from V and 6 bases from J, with 9 bases between. CDR3 length: 14 residues. Germline CDR1 is SGDLS and CDR2 is YYNGEE.

The chain carries TRBV5-6 and TRBJ2-1, with a tentative D call TRBD1 (5 bases). The V end lost 2 bases, the J end lost 6 bases, and 12 bases lay between the germline ends. Germline assignment: CDR1 SGHDT and CDR2 YYEEEE. CDR3 length: 14 residues. The CDR3 reads CASSFTGPGNEQFF. CDR3 coding DNA: TGTGCCAGCAGCTTTACAGGACCAGGCAATGAGCAGTTCTTC. The whole variable domain, filled in from reference TRBV5-6 and TRBJ2-1, reads DAGVTQSPTHLIKTRGQQVTLRCSPKSGHDTVSWYQQALGQGPQFIFQYYEEEERQRGNFPDRFSGHQFPNYSSELNVNALLLGDSALYLCASSFTGPGNEQFFGPGTRLTVL.

The chain couples TRBV5-5 to TRBJ1-4; the D is unclear. This CDR3 comprises 14 residues. From germline, CDR1 is SGHKS and CDR2 YYEKEE (reference sequence). V was clipped by 2 bases and J by 8 bases, with 13 bases between them. CDR3: CASSLGPEGEKLFF. The CDR3, as DNA: TGTGCCAGCAGCTTAGGTCCCGAGGGCGAAAAACTGTTTTTT. Together with reference TRBV5-5 and TRBJ1-4, the CDR3 gives the full variable domain: DAGVTQSPTHLIKTRGQQVTLRCSPISGHKSVSWYQQVLGQGPQFIFQYYEKEERGRGNFPDRFSARQFPNYSSELNVNALLLGDSALYLCASSLGPEGEKLFFGSGTQLSVL.

V gene TRBV5-4 combines with J gene TRBJ2-2; 7 nucleotides align to TRBD1. Germline V gene data show CDR1 as SGHNT and CDR2 as YYREEE (reference sequence). V gave up 2 bases and J gave up 6 bases; unmatched junction bases: 4. This CDR3 has 14 residues. CDR3 in amino acids: CASSFTGVPGELFF. As DNA, the CDR3 is TGTGCCAGCAGCTTCACAGGGGTCCCCGGGGAGCTGTTTTTT. Drawing the rest from reference TRBV5-4 and TRBJ2-2, the complete variable domain is ETGVTQSPTHLIKTRGQQVTLRCSSQSGHNTVSWYQQALGQGPQFIFQYYREEENGRGNFPPRFSGLQFPNYSSELNVNALELDDSALYLCASSFTGVPGELFFGEGSRLTVL.

This clone has a single count. The chain has TRBV2 and TRBJ1-1; D is unresolved. The germline V gene has CDR1 SNHLY and CDR2 FYNNEI. The CDR3 spans 14 residues. V dropped 4 bases and J dropped 0 bases, with 9 bases sitting between them. The CDR3, as DNA: TGTGCCAGCAGTGGGCAGATATTGAACACTGAAGCTTTCTTT. Amino acids: CASSGQILNTEAFF.

CDR3 bases: TGTGCCACCAGCAGACAGGGGCAGCCCCAGCATTTT. It encodes CATSRQGQPQHF. The chain employs TRBV15 and TRBJ1-5; D might be TRBD1 (6 bases). The germline V gene encodes CDR1 LNHNV and CDR2 YYDKDF (reference sequence). CDR3 length equals 12 residues. The V and J ends lost 2 bases and 7 bases respectively, with 6 bases between them.

This chain links TRBV6-1 with TRBJ2-1, with 7 bases fitting TRBD2. Germline V lookup: CDR1 MNHNS, CDR2 SASEGT. Germline trimming cut 1 base from V and 4 bases from J; bases unmatched to any gene: 1. CDR3 size: 14 residues. The CDR3 nucleotides are TGTGCCAGCAGTGAAGACGGGGGGTACAATGAGCAGTTCTTC. This encodes CASSEDGGYNEQFF.

J is TRBJ1-2 and V is TRBV2, with 9 nucleotides matching TRBD1. Looked up from germline, CDR1 is SNHLY and CDR2 is FYNNEI. The CDR3 is 16 amino acids. The V segment lost 0 bases and the J segment 1 base; nucleotides outside the gene matches: 3. DNA of the CDR3: TGTGCCAGCAGTGAAGCGGGGACAGGGAGTAACTATGGCTACACCTTC. It yields the protein CASSEAGTGSNYGYTF.

J is TRBJ2-7 and V is TRBV5-4; 10 bases align to TRBD1. Germline assignment: CDR1 SGHNT and CDR2 YYREEE (reference sequence). Trimming cost V 2 bases and J 4 bases; bases outside gene matches: 3. This CDR3 spans 14 amino acids. DNA for the CDR3: TGTGCCAGCAGCTTCCCGGGACAGGGGTACGAGCAGTACTTC. It specifies CASSFPGQGYEQYF.

The J gene is TRBJ2-7, the V gene TRBV2; TRBD1 might be the D (5 bases). CDR1 is SNHLY, CDR2 FYNNEI, per germline. V lost 2 bases and J lost 4, with 12 bases in between. The CDR3 runs to 14 residues. The CDR3 loop is CASSEQGLYYEQYF. The CDR3 DNA reads as TGTGCCAGCAGTGAACAGGGATTATATTACGAGCAGTACTTC.

V is TRBV13 and J is TRBJ2-7, with D possibly matching TRBD2 (7 bases). Germline V gene data show CDR1 as PRHDT and CDR2 as FYEKMQ (reference sequence). With 5 bases removed from V and 4 bases from J, the gap between germline ends came to 18 bases. This CDR3 has 15 residues. The CDR3 bases are TGTGCCAGCAGCCTACCGGGGGGCCGGCGTTACGAGCAGTACTTC. This gives the protein CASSLPGGRRYEQYF.

Here the CDR3 reads CASRKISNYGYTF. In DNA form, the CDR3 reads TGTGCCAGCAGGAAAATCAGTAACTATGGCTACACCTTC. V and J are TRBV27 and TRBJ1-2; no clear D gene. Germline CDR1 reads MNHEY; CDR2 reads SMNVEV (reference sequence). V was trimmed by 6 bases and J by 1 base, leaving 9 bases between them. The CDR3 length is 13 residues.